The clone carrying this T cell receptor beta chain occurred a few times. Its antigen is undetermined. The V end was cut by 0 bases, the J end by 2 bases, with 11 bases between. Germline CDR1 SGHRS, CDR2 YFSETQ. CDR3 length: 15 amino acids. This sample is drawn from a study of T cells in Graves' hyperthyroidism and ophthalmopathy. Amplified TCR beta CDR3 regions derived from RNA transcripts. In the first-round RT-PCR of the TCR CDR3, the HTBI primer set was used. TCRdb re-derived calls from the multiplex PCR reads in MiXCR, one entry per CDR3 protein. The profile shows around 620,000 distinct CDR3 sequences, 14% of them singletons. The study's findings and limits: Blood samples included most of the expanded thyroid clonotypes exceeding 0.001.

This clonotype was obtained from a woman between 18 and 29 years old with Graves' ophthalmopathy. Sequenced sample: blood. The V gene is TRBV5-1, the J gene TRBJ2-5; unclear D gene. The DNA of the CDR3 is TGCGCCAGCAGCTTGGGGCAGGCTAGTCAAGAGACCCAGTACTTC. Its translation is CASSLGQASQETQYF.